The 16 T cell receptor beta chains listed next were all sequenced from one sample in a study of OX40 agonist ivuxolimab in advanced cancers. Profiling relied on immunoSEQ multiplex PCR, and the TCRdb table lists in-frame clones only, not all of them. The sample carries some 60,000 clones, approximately 81% recorded once. The sequencing here drew on CD4+ or CD8+ T cells sorted from blood, taken in a trial of the OX40 agonist ivuxolimab. The receptor set was obtained from an adult with an advanced solid tumor such as melanoma, head and neck, liver or kidney cancer.

V gene TRBV18 combines with J gene TRBJ2-1, with 7 bases fitting TRBD2. Germline trimming cut 3 bases from V and 2 bases from J; bases unmatched to any gene: 4. Germline CDR1 reads KGHSH; CDR2 reads LQKENI. This CDR3 region has 15 residues. CDR3 residues: CASSPGGGPYNEQFF. CDR3 coding DNA: TGTGCCAGCTCACCGGGGGGGGGTCCCTACAATGAGCAGTTCTTC.

The chain uses TRBV28 and TRBJ1-2, with D hard to call. The V gene's germline CDR1 is MDHEN and CDR2 SYDVKM. This CDR3 is 13 amino acids long. The V end lost 5 bases, the J end lost 4 bases, and 11 bases lay between the germline ends. For the CDR3, the DNA is TGTGCCAGCAGTCGGTCGGAGCTCTATGGCTACACCTTC. Translation gives CASSRSELYGYTF.

V is TRBV27 and J is TRBJ1-5, with no clear D. V was shortened by 4 bases and J by 7 bases, with 14 bases between the two germline ends. The CDR3 sequence is 14 residues long. Germline V gene lookup returns CDR1 MNHEY and CDR2 SMNVEV (reference sequence). The CDR3 nucleotides read TGTGCCAGCAGTTCCGGGCCAACCGGCCAGCCCCAGCATTTT. Encoded protein: CASSSGPTGQPQHF.

There are a few counts of this clone. Written as DNA, the CDR3 is TGTGCCAGCAGTGGACAGGTGAATAGCAATCAGCCCCAGCATTTT. Its translation: CASSGQVNSNQPQHF. The V gene is TRBV2, the J gene TRBJ1-5, with D possibly being TRBD1 (6 bases). V was clipped by 4 bases and J by 0 bases, with 10 bases between them. Germline V gene lookup returns CDR1 SNHLY and CDR2 FYNNEI. CDR3 length equals 15 residues.

The chain couples TRBV9 to TRBJ2-5, with TRBD2 matching over 9 bases. Trimming cost V 0 bases and J 0 bases; bases outside gene matches: 6. This CDR3 has 17 residues. Germline CDR1 and CDR2: SGDLS and YYNGEE. The CDR3 reads CASSVGASGDHQETQYF. Here the CDR3 DNA reads TGTGCCAGCAGCGTAGGTGCTAGCGGGGACCACCAAGAGACCCAGTACTTC.

The chain employs TRBV5-8 and TRBJ2-2; unclear D gene. CDR1 and CDR2 (germline): SGHTS, YDEGEE. With 5 bases removed from V and 3 bases from J, the gap between germline ends came to 2 bases. The CDR3 loop spans 11 amino acids. CDR3 region: CASSHTGELFF. As DNA, the CDR3 is TGTGCCAGCAGTCACACCGGGGAGCTGTTTTTT.

In its sample, this clone was seen once. The chain couples TRBV19 to TRBJ1-5; 9 bases match TRBD1. After removal of 5 bases from V and 0 bases from J, the junction contained 2 bases not matched to a gene. The germline CDR1 and CDR2 sequences are LNHDA and SQIVND (reference sequence). The CDR3 has 15 residues. The CDR3 spells CASSLTGGSNQPQHF. The CDR3 DNA reads as TGTGCCAGTAGTTTGACAGGGGGTAGCAATCAGCCCCAGCATTTT. Combining the CDR3 with reference TRBV19 and TRBJ1-5 gives the whole variable domain DGGITQSPKYLFRKEGQNVTLSCEQNLNHDAMYWYRQDPGQGLRLIYYSQIVNDFQKGDIAEGYSVSREKKESFPLTVTSAQKNPTAFYLCASSLTGGSNQPQHFGDGTRLSIL.

This clone appeared many times. The rearrangement links TRBV7-9 to TRBJ2-3; TRBD2 matches 8 bases. This CDR3 has 15 amino acids. Losses at the gene ends were 1 base for V and 4 bases for J; bases not matched to a gene: 4. Germline V gene sequence: CDR1 SEHNR, CDR2 FQNEAQ (reference sequence). In nucleotides, the CDR3 is TGTGCCAGCAGCTTAGGCGGGAGGAGCGCAGATACGCAGTATTTT. Amino acids: CASSLGGRSADTQYF.

The chain carries TRBV19 and TRBJ2-1; 10 nucleotides align to TRBD2. Germline values: CDR1 LNHDA, CDR2 SQIVND (reference sequence). The CDR3 extends over 15 amino acids. V gave up 1 base and J gave up 8 bases; unmatched junction bases: 5. The CDR3 nucleotides read TGTGCCAGTAGTATAGTGAGCGGGGGGGGATATGAGCAGTTCTTC. Amino acid sequence: CASSIVSGGGYEQFF. Drawing the rest from reference TRBV19 and TRBJ2-1, the complete variable domain is DGGITQSPKYLFRKEGQNVTLSCEQNLNHDAMYWYRQDPGQGLRLIYYSQIVNDFQKGDIAEGYSVSREKKESFPLTVTSAQKNPTAFYLCASSIVSGGGYEQFFGPGTRLTVL.

The chain recombines TRBV6-1 with TRBJ2-3; 7 positions match TRBD1. This CDR3 region has 14 residues. Germline V gives CDR1 MNHNS, CDR2 SASEGT. Germline trimming cut 7 bases from V and 4 bases from J; bases unmatched to any gene: 8. The CDR3 loop reads CASTKSRGSDTQYF. The DNA for the CDR3 is TGTGCCAGCACCAAGAGCAGGGGGTCAGATACGCAGTATTTT.

The rearrangement uses TRBV4-1 and TRBJ2-3; possibly TRBD1 for D (5 bases). V was cut by 3 bases and J by 0 bases, with 16 bases left in between. Germline V CDR1 and CDR2: MGHRA, YSYEKL. The CDR3 covers 17 residues. The CDR3 DNA is TGCGCCAGCAGCCATCCGGCACAGGTCTCTAGCACAGATACGCAGTATTTT. Its protein product is CASSHPAQVSSTDTQYF.

V usage is TRBV29-1 and J usage is TRBJ1-1; D is unclear. CDR3 length equals 14 residues. The germline V gene has CDR1 SQVTM and CDR2 ANQGSEA. The germline V and J ends were trimmed by 1 base and 3 bases, with 12 bases remaining between them. The CDR3 loop reads CSVEGTIQYTEAFF. In DNA, the CDR3 is TGCAGCGTTGAAGGGACCATACAGTACACTGAAGCTTTCTTT.

The chain recombines TRBV28 with TRBJ2-7, with 7 bases that match TRBD1. The V gene end was trimmed by 1 base and the J gene end by 6 bases; junction bases not matched to a gene: 9. The CDR3 is 15 residues long. Per the germline V gene, CDR1 is MDHEN and CDR2 is SYDVKM. CDR3 DNA sequence: TGTGCCAGCAGTTTATTTGCTACAGGGGCAGGCGAGCAGTACTTC. This gives the protein CASSLFATGAGEQYF.

The chain has TRBV7-8 and TRBJ1-5, with a tentative D call TRBD1 (6 bases). Trimming shortened V by 6 bases and J by 2 bases, and 11 bases separated the two germline ends. Germline V lookup: CDR1 SGHVS, CDR2 FQNEAQ. CDR3 size: 14 residues. Here the CDR3 reads CASRQGIGNQPQHF. Here the CDR3 DNA reads TGTGCCAGCAGACAGGGTATCGGCAATCAGCCCCAGCATTTT.

This chain links TRBV29-1 with TRBJ1-2; tentatively, D is TRBD1 (5 bases). Looked up from germline, CDR1 is SQVTM and CDR2 is ANQGSEA. Trimming pared 5 bases from V and 0 bases from J, leaving 16 bases between. CDR3 length equals 15 residues. The CDR3 bases are TGCAGCGTTACTCCGGGACGCGGAGCTAACTATGGCTACACCTTC. Translated: CSVTPGRGANYGYTF.

This clone was detected only once. V gene TRBV10-3 combines with J gene TRBJ2-1; 7 bases line up with TRBD2. The germline gives CDR1 ENHRY, CDR2 SYGVKD. The V segment lost 6 bases and the J segment 5 bases; nucleotides outside the gene matches: 4. The CDR3 loop spans 13 amino acids. The CDR3: CAIRGGVNNEQFF. In DNA form, the CDR3 reads TGTGCCATCAGGGGGGGGGTTAACAATGAGCAGTTCTTC.